A selection of T cell receptor beta chains follows, all from one sample in a study of T cell repertoires in cytomegalovirus infection. TCRdb reprocessed the reads with MiXCR, giving one entry per CDR3 protein. The sample comprises hundreds of thousands of distinct CDR3 sequences, 30% to 35% of which are singletons, and 9.5% to 15% rests with the top ten. For these TCRs, the target antigens are not known. The specimen comprised cultured CD8+ T cells from PBMCs, sampled from culture after CMV antigen stimulation. The receptors were sampled from a human donor in good health (CMV status not recorded). Some clones in this sample may be carry-over from other donors' samples. Both conserved end residues are part of each CDR3. Each record gives: V gene, J gene, clone size, D gene, CDR3 protein, CDR3 DNA. The D gene is left open where the match is weak. Size is omitted from some rows. Given values are once, few, many or a class for expanded clones.

V gene: TRBV11-3
J gene: TRBJ2-2
clone size: .
D gene: .
CDR3 protein: CASRSHQGSNTGELFF
CDR3 DNA: TGTGCCAGCAGGTCCCATCAGGGGAGTAACACCGGGGAGCTGTTTTTT

V gene: TRBV28
J gene: TRBJ2-5
clone size: .
D gene: .
CDR3 protein: CASSPPPVKGETQYF
CDR3 DNA: TGTGCCAGCAGTCCCCCCCCAGTGAAAGGGGAGACCCAGTACTTC

V gene: TRBV7-6
J gene: TRBJ1-1
clone size: many
D gene: .
CDR3 protein: CASSLGVLGTEAFF
CDR3 DNA: TGTGCCAGCAGCTTAGGGGTTTTGGGCACTGAAGCTTTCTTT

V gene: TRBV27
J gene: TRBJ1-2
clone size: few
D gene: .
CDR3 protein: CASRPESVVLFGYTF
CDR3 DNA: TGTGCCAGCAGACCGGAGAGTGTGGTCCTCTTTGGCTACACCTTC

V gene: TRBV27
J gene: TRBJ1-5
clone size: few
D gene: .
CDR3 protein: CASDLASRRNQPQHF
CDR3 DNA: TGTGCCAGCGACCTCGCTTCTCGGCGCAATCAGCCCCAGCATTTT

V gene: TRBV4-1
J gene: TRBJ2-1
clone size: few
D gene: .
CDR3 protein: CASSQVGGPDNEQFF
CDR3 DNA: TGCGCCAGCAGCCAAGTAGGGGGACCCGACAATGAGCAGTTCTTC

V gene: TRBV12-3/TRBV12-4
J gene: TRBJ1-1
clone size: many
D gene: TRBD1
CDR3 protein: CASSPGTGVMNTEAFF
CDR3 DNA: TGTGCCAGCAGCCCCGGGACAGGGGTTATGAACACTGAAGCTTTCTTT

V gene: TRBV6-2/TRBV6-3
J gene: TRBJ1-4
clone size: .
D gene: TRBD1
CDR3 protein: CASSSPDRTEKLFF
CDR3 DNA: TGTGCCAGCAGTTCTCCGGACAGGACTGAAAAACTGTTTTTT

V gene: TRBV2
J gene: TRBJ1-1
clone size: few
D gene: TRBD1
CDR3 protein: CASWATFTGVRHTEAFF
CDR3 DNA: TGTGCCAGCTGGGCAACCTTTACAGGGGTTAGACACACTGAAGCTTTCTTT

V gene: TRBV29-1
J gene: TRBJ2-1
clone size: .
D gene: .
CDR3 protein: CSVETQSDDEQFF
CDR3 DNA: TGCAGCGTTGAAACACAATCCGACGATGAGCAGTTCTTC

V gene: TRBV5-6
J gene: TRBJ2-1
clone size: once
D gene: .
CDR3 protein: CASYRVRVAYNEQFF
CDR3 DNA: TGTGCCAGCTACAGGGTTCGAGTGGCGTACAATGAGCAGTTCTTC

V gene: TRBV6-6
J gene: TRBJ1-5
clone size: .
D gene: .
CDR3 protein: CASSSGPGWDQPQHF
CDR3 DNA: TGTGCCAGCAGTTCAGGACCGGGGTGGGATCAGCCCCAGCATTTT

V gene: TRBV20-1
J gene: TRBJ2-5
clone size: .
D gene: TRBD2
CDR3 protein: CSAGGLAGQETQYF
CDR3 DNA: TGCAGTGCTGGGGGACTAGCGGGACAAGAGACCCAGTACTTC

V gene: TRBV9
J gene: TRBJ2-1
clone size: many
D gene: .
CDR3 protein: CASSVGGGSYNEQFF
CDR3 DNA: TGTGCCAGCAGCGTAGGGGGAGGCAGCTACAATGAGCAGTTCTTC

V gene: TRBV6-1
J gene: TRBJ1-4
clone size: .
D gene: .
CDR3 protein: CASSEPNTGRVNEKLFF
CDR3 DNA: TGTGCCAGCAGTGAACCTAATACAGGGAGAGTTAATGAAAAACTGTTTTTT

V gene: TRBV7-8
J gene: TRBJ2-5
clone size: few
D gene: TRBD1
CDR3 protein: CASSPGTGVGQETQYF
CDR3 DNA: TGTGCCAGCAGCCCCGGGACAGGGGTTGGCCAAGAGACCCAGTACTTC

V gene: TRBV10-3
J gene: TRBJ2-7
clone size: few
D gene: TRBD1
CDR3 protein: CAISFLKPGQGIPAYEQYF
CDR3 DNA: TGTGCCATCAGTTTTCTTAAACCGGGACAGGGGATCCCCGCCTACGAGCAGTACTTC

V gene: TRBV6-1
J gene: TRBJ1-3
clone size: .
D gene: .
CDR3 protein: CASSDQVISGNTIYF
CDR3 DNA: TGTGCCAGCAGTGACCAGGTGATCTCTGGAAACACCATATATTTT

V gene: TRBV27
J gene: TRBJ2-7
clone size: .
D gene: .
CDR3 protein: CASSFEGGSSYEQYF
CDR3 DNA: TGTGCCAGCAGTTTTGAGGGGGGGAGCTCCTACGAGCAGTACTTC

V gene: TRBV12-3/TRBV12-4
J gene: TRBJ1-1
clone size: many
D gene: .
CDR3 protein: CASSLEAATMNTEAFF
CDR3 DNA: TGTGCCAGCAGTTTGGAGGCAGCCACCATGAACACTGAAGCTTTCTTT

V gene: TRBV7-6
J gene: TRBJ2-5
clone size: .
D gene: TRBD2
CDR3 protein: CASSLGPLAGGETQYF
CDR3 DNA: TGTGCTAGCAGCTTGGGTCCCCTAGCGGGGGGGGAGACCCAGTACTTC

V gene: TRBV6-5
J gene: TRBJ1-1
clone size: .
D gene: .
CDR3 protein: CASSLPRSKNTEAFF
CDR3 DNA: TGTGCCAGCAGCCTTCCGAGGAGTAAGAACACTGAAGCTTTCTTT

V gene: TRBV13
J gene: TRBJ2-1
clone size: .
D gene: .
CDR3 protein: CASRNTDNEQFF
CDR3 DNA: TGTGCCAGCAGAAATACAGACAATGAGCAGTTCTTC

V gene: TRBV6-5
J gene: TRBJ1-2
clone size: few
D gene: .
CDR3 protein: CASSSSQGDGYTF
CDR3 DNA: TGTGCCAGCAGTTCATCGCAGGGCGATGGCTACACCTTC

V gene: TRBV24-1
J gene: TRBJ2-1
clone size: .
D gene: TRBD2
CDR3 protein: CATSDLSSGVDEQFF
CDR3 DNA: TGTGCCACCAGTGATTTGTCTAGCGGGGTGGATGAGCAGTTCTTC

V gene: TRBV4-1
J gene: TRBJ1-4
clone size: few
D gene: .
CDR3 protein: CASSTHPLQNEKLFF
CDR3 DNA: TGCGCCAGCAGCACCCATCCCCTCCAGAATGAAAAACTGTTTTTT

V gene: TRBV7-2
J gene: TRBJ1-5
clone size: many
D gene: .
CDR3 protein: CASSLAMAINQPQHF
CDR3 DNA: TGTGCCAGCAGCTTAGCGATGGCGATCAATCAGCCCCAGCATTTT

V gene: TRBV13
J gene: TRBJ2-4
clone size: few
D gene: .
CDR3 protein: CASSLGRGSGNIQYF
CDR3 DNA: TGTGCCAGCAGCTTAGGCCGAGGGAGCGGAAACATTCAGTACTTC

V gene: TRBV27
J gene: TRBJ2-5
clone size: .
D gene: .
CDR3 protein: CATGLQETQYF
CDR3 DNA: TGTGCCACAGGACTCCAAGAGACCCAGTACTTC

V gene: TRBV7-6
J gene: TRBJ1-5
clone size: many
D gene: TRBD1
CDR3 protein: CASSLGSGGSYQPQHF
CDR3 DNA: TGTGCCAGCAGCTTAGGTTCAGGGGGTAGCTATCAGCCCCAGCATTTT

V gene: TRBV5-1
J gene: TRBJ1-1
clone size: .
D gene: .
CDR3 protein: CASSLLGEDTEAFF
CDR3 DNA: TGCGCCAGCAGCTTGTTAGGGGAAGACACTGAAGCTTTCTTT

V gene: TRBV7-2
J gene: TRBJ1-5
clone size: many
D gene: TRBD1
CDR3 protein: CASSDHLQGDWGNQPQHF
CDR3 DNA: TGTGCCAGCAGCGACCATCTTCAGGGGGATTGGGGCAATCAGCCCCAGCATTTT

V gene: TRBV24-1
J gene: TRBJ2-2
clone size: .
D gene: .
CDR3 protein: CATAQGANTGELFF
CDR3 DNA: TGTGCCACCGCCCAGGGAGCGAACACCGGGGAGCTGTTTTTT

V gene: TRBV6-2/TRBV6-3
J gene: TRBJ2-2
clone size: few
D gene: TRBD2
CDR3 protein: CASSRTSGGITGELFF
CDR3 DNA: TGTGCCAGCAGTCGTACTAGCGGGGGGATCACCGGGGAGCTGTTTTTT

V gene: TRBV28
J gene: TRBJ2-7
clone size: .
D gene: TRBD1
CDR3 protein: CASKRTGSTLYEQYF
CDR3 DNA: TGTGCCAGCAAACGGACAGGCTCAACACTCTACGAGCAGTACTTC

V gene: TRBV2
J gene: TRBJ2-7
clone size: few
D gene: .
CDR3 protein: CATLFLTEQYF
CDR3 DNA: TGTGCCACCCTTTTCCTTACTGAGCAGTACTTC

V gene: TRBV12-5
J gene: TRBJ2-3
clone size: .
D gene: TRBD1
CDR3 protein: CASGSRDRSTDTQYF
CDR3 DNA: TGTGCTAGTGGTTCGCGGGACAGGTCCACAGATACGCAGTATTTT

V gene: TRBV9
J gene: TRBJ2-3
clone size: .
D gene: TRBD2
CDR3 protein: CASSAGLVGTIDTQYF
CDR3 DNA: TGTGCCAGCAGCGCCGGACTAGTGGGGACCATAGATACGCAGTATTTT

V gene: TRBV7-8
J gene: TRBJ2-1
clone size: many
D gene: .
CDR3 protein: CASSLPSDAGKYNEQFF
CDR3 DNA: TGTGCCAGCAGCTTACCCTCCGACGCGGGGAAGTACAATGAGCAGTTCTTC

V gene: TRBV27
J gene: TRBJ2-1
clone size: .
D gene: TRBD2
CDR3 protein: CASRSTSGGAPNEQFF
CDR3 DNA: TGTGCCAGCAGGTCCACTAGCGGGGGGGCCCCCAATGAGCAGTTCTTC

V gene: TRBV7-9
J gene: TRBJ1-2
clone size: few
D gene: .
CDR3 protein: CASRPNLLNYGYTF
CDR3 DNA: TGTGCCAGCAGACCTAACCTACTAAACTATGGCTACACCTTC

V gene: TRBV7-8
J gene: TRBJ2-1
clone size: many
D gene: .
CDR3 protein: CASSVDRNNEQFF
CDR3 DNA: TGTGCCAGCAGCGTGGACAGAAACAATGAGCAGTTCTTC

V gene: TRBV14
J gene: TRBJ2-7
clone size: .
D gene: TRBD2
CDR3 protein: CASSLMGLAGNYEQYF
CDR3 DNA: TGTGCCAGCAGCCTAATGGGGCTAGCGGGGAACTACGAGCAGTACTTC

V gene: TRBV6-2/TRBV6-3
J gene: TRBJ2-2
clone size: .
D gene: .
CDR3 protein: CASSSRWGQAGELFF
CDR3 DNA: TGTGCCAGCAGTTCCCGTTGGGGGCAGGCCGGGGAGCTGTTTTTT

V gene: TRBV6-6
J gene: TRBJ1-6
clone size: few
D gene: TRBD1
CDR3 protein: CASSYTGDDNSPLHF
CDR3 DNA: TGTGCCAGCAGTTATACAGGGGACGATAATTCACCCCTCCACTTT

V gene: TRBV27
J gene: TRBJ1-5
clone size: few
D gene: .
CDR3 protein: CASSPEQGYSNQPQHF
CDR3 DNA: TGTGCCAGCAGCCCGGAACAGGGCTATAGCAATCAGCCCCAGCATTTT

V gene: TRBV9
J gene: TRBJ2-3
clone size: .
D gene: .
CDR3 protein: CASSTQKGTDTQYF
CDR3 DNA: TGTGCCAGCAGCACCCAAAAGGGGACAGATACGCAGTATTTT

V gene: TRBV7-2
J gene: TRBJ2-3
clone size: many
D gene: TRBD2
CDR3 protein: CASSSGTSGGAIADTQYF
CDR3 DNA: TGTGCCAGCAGTTCCGGGACTAGCGGGGGGGCTATCGCAGATACGCAGTATTTT

V gene: TRBV7-8
J gene: TRBJ2-3
clone size: many
D gene: TRBD2
CDR3 protein: CASSPTSGRPTDTQYF
CDR3 DNA: TGTGCCAGCAGCCCGACTAGCGGGCGCCCCACAGATACGCAGTATTTT